The present entry profiles one TCR beta chain with its context. Its antigen is not known. These data come from a study of cytomegalovirus exposure and HLA in healthy donors. At the level of the study: Out of approximately 170 million T cells, an earlier analysis found some 110 million unique TCR beta sequences in total. Clustering assigned 81% of the roughly 430 genotyped donors to the Caucasian-associated ancestry cluster. Regarding the study as a whole: 164 TCR beta chains were listed as cytomegalovirus-associated.

This CDR3 spans 15 amino acids. The trim removed 5 bases at V and 0 bases at J, leaving 2 bases unmatched. Looked up from germline, CDR1 is SGDLS and CDR2 is YYNGEE. The primer mix had 60 Vbeta and 13 Jbeta primers. Profiled with immunoSEQ multiplex PCR; TCRdb holds only in-frame clones, not every one. The table has 150,000 to 200,000 clones, about four fifths seen once. Sequences were obtained from PBMCs. The clonotype comes from a girl between 10 and 17 years old in good health and CMV-seropositive. The chain uses TRBV9 and TRBJ2-1; 10 bases are shared with TRBD2. The CDR3: CASRGLASSYNEQFF. DNA of the CDR3: TGTGCCAGCAGGGGACTAGCGAGCTCCTACAATGAGCAGTTCTTC.